The 13 T cell receptor beta chains reported below all come from one sample, sequenced in a study of T cells in Graves' hyperthyroidism and ophthalmopathy. RNA transcripts served as the template for amplifying TCR beta CDR3 regions. HTBI primers drove first-round RT-PCR of the TCR CDR3. TCRdb re-derived calls from the multiplex PCR reads in MiXCR, one entry per CDR3 protein. The table shows 530,000 or so distinct CDR3 sequences, with approximately 25% occurring only once. Sequencing was done on a sample of blood. The receptors derive from a woman aged 30 to 39 with Graves' ophthalmopathy.

This clonotype showed up many times. The V call is TRBV14, the J call TRBJ2-2; no reliable D call. The CDR3 runs to 16 residues. CDR1 and CDR2 (germline): SGHDN, FVKESK. V lost 3 bases and J 0 bases, leaving 11 bases between the germline ends. This chain's CDR3 is CASSHLGQANTGELFF. The CDR3, as DNA: TGTGCCAGCAGCCACTTAGGGCAGGCGAACACCGGGGAGCTGTTTTTT.

This clonotype was observed at least ten times. The chain employs TRBV7-9 and TRBJ1-1, with 10 bases aligning to TRBD1. Germline V gene sequence: CDR1 SEHNR, CDR2 FQNEAQ (reference sequence). Unmatched junction bases numbered 18, after V lost 7 bases and J lost 4 bases. This CDR3 spans 18 amino acids. For the CDR3, the DNA is TGTGCCAGCATACCCCCCCCCGGGACAGGGGATCTGGCCACTGAAGCTTTCTTT. This encodes CASIPPPGTGDLATEAFF. Together with reference TRBV7-9 and TRBJ1-1, the CDR3 gives the full variable domain: DTGVSQNPRHKITKRGQNVTFRCDPISEHNRLYWYRQTLGQGPEFLTYFQNEAQLEKSRLLSDRFSAERPKGSFSTLEIQRTEQGDSAMYLCASIPPPGTGDLATEAFFGQGTRLTVV.

The chain links TRBV2 to TRBJ1-4, with 8 bases lining up with TRBD1. Germline trimming cut 6 bases from V and 3 bases from J; bases unmatched to any gene: 3. Germline CDR1 and CDR2: SNHLY and FYNNEI. The CDR3 runs to 14 residues. The CDR3 loop is CASRRQGPNEKLFF. CDR3 bases: TGTGCCAGCAGGAGACAGGGGCCTAATGAAAAACTGTTTTTT.

In this sample, this clonotype turned up many times. The rearrangement joins TRBV2 to TRBJ2-7; D unresolved. This CDR3 contains 14 residues. Per the germline V gene, CDR1 is SNHLY and CDR2 is FYNNEI. Between the trimmed V and J ends, which lost 6 bases and 0 bases, there was a span of 12 bases. The CDR3: CASRLEDRSYEQYF. In nucleotides, the CDR3 is TGTGCCAGCAGGTTAGAGGACCGCTCCTACGAGCAGTACTTC.

This clonotype was counted between two and nine times. This rearrangement joins TRBV4-1 to TRBJ1-5; D unclear. The V end was cut by 0 bases, the J end by 2 bases, with 14 bases between. The CDR3 sequence is 17 residues long. Germline CDR1 and CDR2: MGHRA and YSYEKL. CDR3 nucleotide sequence: TGCGCCAGCAGCCAAGACCGGACGGAAAGACGCAATCAGCCCCAGCATTTT. It encodes CASSQDRTERRNQPQHF.

This clonotype was recorded at least ten times. The chain uses TRBV9 and TRBJ1-2; 7 bases are shared with TRBD1. The CDR3 runs 13 residues. The V gene end was trimmed by 4 bases and the J gene end by 3 bases; junction bases not matched to a gene: 3. The germline CDR1 and CDR2 sequences are SGDLS and YYNGEE. CDR3: CASSTQGYYGYTF. For the CDR3, the DNA is TGTGCCAGCAGCACACAGGGGTACTATGGCTACACCTTC.

The rearrangement uses TRBV27 and TRBJ1-5; D is uncertain. Germline V CDR1 and CDR2: MNHEY, SMNVEV (reference sequence). There are 15 residues in the CDR3. V shed 0 bases and J shed 3 bases, with 9 bases lying between them. CDR3 nucleotide sequence: TGTGCCAGCAGTTTATCGAGGCAAATCAATCAGCCCCAGCATTTT. Translated, it gives CASSLSRQINQPQHF.

This clonotype has just a few counts. This chain uses TRBV6-5 with TRBJ1-1; D is perhaps TRBD1 (6 bases). Per the germline V gene, CDR1 is MNHEY and CDR2 is SVGAGI. V lost 0 bases and J lost 5, with 19 bases in between. The CDR3 is made up of 17 amino acids. The CDR3 region is CASSYSRGQKRVTEAFF. In nucleotides, the CDR3 is TGTGCCAGCAGTTACTCCCGGGGGCAGAAACGTGTAACTGAAGCTTTCTTT.

Only a few counts were recorded for this clonotype. The chain combines TRBV11-2 with TRBJ2-7; either TRBD1 or TRBD2 may fit D (5 bases each). This CDR3 has 14 residues. The V gene lost 1 base and the J gene lost 4 bases, with 11 bases spanning the gap. Per the germline V gene, CDR1 is SGHAT and CDR2 is FQNNGV. Here the CDR3 DNA reads TGTGCCAGCAGCTTAGTGGGGACGCCATACGAGCAGTACTTC. It codes for CASSLVGTPYEQYF.

In its sample, this clonotype was seen a few times. The J gene is TRBJ1-3, the V gene TRBV12-3 or TRBV12-4; no clear D. The CDR3 extends over 15 amino acids. V shed 2 bases and J shed 4 bases, with 12 bases lying between them. The CDR3, as DNA: TGTGCCAGCAGTTTACGGGTGGGTTCGGGAAACACCATATATTTT. Encoded protein: CASSLRVGSGNTIYF.

The chain has TRBV18 and TRBJ1-1; D remains ambiguous. Germline V gene data show CDR1 as KGHSH and CDR2 as LQKENI. The CDR3 sequence is 14 residues long. V was trimmed by 3 bases and J by 3 bases, leaving 11 bases between them. The CDR3 spells CASSPQDGHTEAFF. DNA for the CDR3: TGTGCCAGCTCACCCCAGGACGGTCACACTGAAGCTTTCTTT.

Comments on this clonotype: A much larger clonotype is one base distant, so this may be a read error. The V gene is TRBV9, the J gene TRBJ1-2; the D gene is possibly TRBD1 (6 bases). The CDR3 length is 16 residues. The germline V gene encodes CDR1 SGDLS and CDR2 YYNGEE. The CDR3 loop is CASSVGDRTLNYGYSF. CDR3 nucleotide sequence: TGTGCCAGCAGCGTAGGAGACAGGACCCTTAACTATGGCTACAGCTTC.

This clonotype has a single count. This chain uses TRBV20-1 with TRBJ2-2; a possible D gene is TRBD1 (5 bases). In germline, CDR1 is DFQATT, CDR2 SNEGSKA (reference sequence). V lost 0 bases to trimming and J lost 4 bases, with 15 bases between them. The CDR3 runs to 16 residues. This chain's CDR3 is CSARDWSGRVTGELFF. Written as DNA, the CDR3 is TGCAGTGCTAGAGATTGGTCAGGGCGCGTCACCGGGGAGCTGTTTTTT.